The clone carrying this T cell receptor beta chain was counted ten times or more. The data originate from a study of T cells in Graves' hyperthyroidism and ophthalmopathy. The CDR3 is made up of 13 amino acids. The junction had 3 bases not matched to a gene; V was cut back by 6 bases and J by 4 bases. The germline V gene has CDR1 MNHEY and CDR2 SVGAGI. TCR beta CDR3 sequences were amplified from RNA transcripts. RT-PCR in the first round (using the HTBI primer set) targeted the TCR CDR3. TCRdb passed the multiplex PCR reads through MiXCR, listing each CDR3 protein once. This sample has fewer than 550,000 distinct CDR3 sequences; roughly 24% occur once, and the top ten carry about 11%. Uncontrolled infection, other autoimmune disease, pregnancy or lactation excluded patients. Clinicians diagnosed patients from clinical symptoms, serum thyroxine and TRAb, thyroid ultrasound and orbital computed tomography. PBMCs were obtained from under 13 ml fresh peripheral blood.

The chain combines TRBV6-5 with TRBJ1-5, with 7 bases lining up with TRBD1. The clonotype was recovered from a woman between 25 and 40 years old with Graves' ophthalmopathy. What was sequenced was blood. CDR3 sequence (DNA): TGTGCCAGCAGGCGACAGGGTAATCAGCCCCAGCATTTT. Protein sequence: CASRRQGNQPQHF.